What follows describes a single T cell receptor beta chain. Its antigen is still unknown. Reverse transcription of extracted RNA yielded cDNA, which provided the sequencing template. Profiled with immunoSEQ multiplex PCR; TCRdb holds only in-frame clones, not every one. The sample comprises some 190,000 clones, 40% to 65% of which are singletons, and 9.5% to 13% rests with the top ten. The CDR3 has 11 residues. Trimming shortened V by 5 bases and J by 6 bases, and 4 bases separated the two germline ends. The V gene's germline CDR1 is MNHEY and CDR2 SVGAGI. This sample was taken from a study of CD8+ T cells in alopecia areata. Study-wide results and caveats: Numerous expanded lesional clones remained in scalp and blood during tofacitinib. Clonality was higher in lesional than normal scalp, especially in alopecia totalis/universalis.

As to treatment: oral pan-JAK inhibitor, 5-10 mg twice daily. The TCR sequence derives from a human donor with alopecia areata. The rearrangement links TRBV6-5 to TRBJ2-2, with D uncertain. The source material was CD8+ T cells sorted from blood, sampled around week 54, from a patient treated with tofacitinib. The CDR3 coding sequence is TGTGCCAGCAGTCGAGCCGGGGAGCTGTTTTTT. It specifies CASSRAGELFF.